This TCR beta chain was identified in a study of T cells after yellow fever vaccination. TCRdb used MiXCR to reprocess the 5' RACE reads, holding one entry per CDR3 protein. This table has approximately 580,000 distinct CDR3 sequences, around 16% appearing once. This clonotype came up a few times. The antigen remains undetermined. Germline V CDR1 and CDR2: MNHNS, SASEGT. The CDR3 sequence is 15 residues long. Trimming pared 4 bases from V and 0 bases from J, leaving 12 bases between. Study-wide findings and caveats: Clonotypes appearing in both CD4 and CD8 compartments existed, and their share was small.

Sequences were derived from PBMCs, sampled about 5 days after the first yellow fever vaccination. The source of this sequence is a young man who received the YFV17D yellow fever vaccine. The chain carries TRBV6-1 and TRBJ1-2, with D tentatively TRBD1 (6 bases). The CDR3 DNA follows: TGTGCCAGCAGTGGGTGGACAGCTGCTAACTATGGCTACACCTTC. Protein: CASSGWTAANYGYTF.